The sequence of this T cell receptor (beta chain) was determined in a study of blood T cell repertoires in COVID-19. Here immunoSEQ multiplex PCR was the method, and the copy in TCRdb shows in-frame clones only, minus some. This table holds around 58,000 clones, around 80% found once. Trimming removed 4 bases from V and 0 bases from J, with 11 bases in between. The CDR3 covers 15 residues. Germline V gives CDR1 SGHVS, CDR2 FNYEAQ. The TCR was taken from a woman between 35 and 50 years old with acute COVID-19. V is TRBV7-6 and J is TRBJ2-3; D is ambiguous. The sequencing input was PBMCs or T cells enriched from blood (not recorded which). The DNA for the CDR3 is TGTGCCAGCAGCTCTCAGGCAACTAGCACAGATACGCAGTATTTT. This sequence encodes CASSSQATSTDTQYF.